Below are 18 T cell receptor beta chains sequenced from a single sample in a study of metastatic and nonmetastatic thyroid tumors. All patients were untreated before thyroid surgery. TCRdb re-called the PCR reads with MiXCR. The table records 30,000 to 45,000 clones, less than 30% of them present only once. Source material: blood. The receptors come from a male donor with papillary thyroid cancer or a benign thyroid nodule (not recorded which). Some clones in this sample may be carry-over from other donors' samples.

The chain uses TRBV20-1 and TRBJ2-7; 9 nucleotides agree with TRBD1. Germline V gives CDR1 DFQATT, CDR2 SNEGSKA (reference sequence). The CDR3 runs 14 residues. Trimming cost V 0 bases and J 9 bases; bases outside gene matches: 9. CDR3 in amino acids: CSARDGDRVVVQYF. In nucleotides, the CDR3 is TGCAGTGCTAGAGATGGGGACAGGGTAGTAGTGCAGTACTTC.

The rearrangement links TRBV6-1 to TRBJ1-5; no definite D call. Trimming stripped 6 bases from V and 0 bases from J, with 12 bases between. The CDR3 is made up of 15 amino acids. Per the germline V gene, CDR1 is MNHNS and CDR2 is SASEGT. The chain's CDR3 is CASRSGWDSNQPQHF. The CDR3 DNA follows: TGTGCCAGCAGGAGTGGGTGGGATAGCAATCAGCCCCAGCATTTT.

This clone was seen at least ten times. A single base separates this from a much larger clone, so it may be a read error. The V and J genes are TRBV20-1 and TRBJ1-2, with a tentative D call TRBD1 (5 bases). The CDR3 covers 11 residues. Germline loops: CDR1 DFQATT, CDR2 SNEGSKA (reference sequence). CDR3 in amino acids: CSAGHDYGYAF. The CDR3 DNA is TGCAGTGCTGGACATGACTATGGCTACGCCTTC.

In this sample, this clone turned up many times. The chain joins TRBV20-1 to TRBJ2-1, with a possible D match to TRBD2 (6 bases). V lost 5 bases and J 10 bases, leaving 18 bases between the germline ends. Germline loops: CDR1 DFQATT, CDR2 SNEGSKA (reference sequence). The CDR3 spans 13 residues. CDR3 bases: TGCAGTGCTCCATCGGGGGAGTATGTGGAGCAGTTCTTC. Translation: CSAPSGEYVEQFF.

As for this clone: Other nucleotide sequences in the sample specify the same CDR3. The V call is TRBV6-1, the J call TRBJ1-5; D possibly corresponds to TRBD1 (5 bases). The CDR3 totals 13 residues. V gave up 3 bases and J gave up 6 bases, with 9 bases separating them. The germline V gene has CDR1 MNHNS and CDR2 SASEGT. The CDR3 DNA sequence: TGTGCCAGCAGTGAGGGGGAGACTCAGCCCCAGCATTTT. Its protein is CASSEGETQPQHF.

This clone has a count of ten or more. The CDR3: CASSSGWEQYF. In DNA, the CDR3 is TGTGCCAGCAGTTCCGGGTGGGAGCAGTACTTC. V and J are TRBV28 and TRBJ2-7; D gene unclear. The CDR3 runs to 11 residues. Deletions cut 4 bases from V and 7 bases from J, with 8 bases between. Germline V gene sequence: CDR1 MDHEN, CDR2 SYDVKM.

This clone was observed at least ten times. The chain recombines TRBV20-1 with TRBJ2-7; 7 bases line up with TRBD2. The CDR3 has 12 residues. V was clipped by 5 bases and J by 4 bases; unmatched bases: 5. The germline CDR1 and CDR2 sequences are DFQATT and SNEGSKA (reference sequence). The CDR3 DNA sequence: TGCAGTGCTTGGGGCGGGAGTTACGAGCAGTACTTC. Protein: CSAWGGSYEQYF.

This chain uses TRBV7-6 with TRBJ1-6; 7 bases line up with TRBD1. In germline, CDR1 is SGHVS, CDR2 FNYEAQ. The CDR3 spans 15 residues. The V segment lost 2 bases and the J segment 9 bases; nucleotides outside the gene matches: 7. The chain's CDR3 is CASSLNQGVSSPLHF. The CDR3 nucleotides are TGTGCCAGCAGCTTAAATCAGGGGGTTAGTTCACCCCTCCACTTT.

The chain carries TRBV20-1 and TRBJ2-6; TRBD2 matches 10 bases. The CDR3 totals 20 residues. V trimming: 1 base; J trimming: 0 bases; junction bases outside the gene matches: 12. CDR1 and CDR2 from the germline V gene are DFQATT and SNEGSKA (reference sequence). The CDR3 DNA is TGCAGTGCTAGAGTCACGAGACTAGCGGGTGGGGCCTCTGGGGCCAACGTCCTGACTTTC. It translates to CSARVTRLAGGASGANVLTF.

This clone was recorded many times. The chain uses TRBV14 and TRBJ2-3; no clear D gene. The V and J ends lost 1 base and 8 bases respectively, with 10 bases between them. The CDR3 is 13 residues long. The V gene's germline CDR1 is SGHDN and CDR2 FVKESK. CDR3 in amino acids: CASSQGSRGTQYF. The CDR3, as DNA: TGTGCCAGCAGCCAAGGGTCAAGAGGTACGCAGTATTTT. Using reference TRBV14 and TRBJ2-3 for the parts outside the CDR3, the full variable domain is EAGVTQFPSHSVIEKGQTVTLRCDPISGHDNLYWYRRVMGKEIKFLLHFVKESKQDESGMPNNRFLAERTGGTYSTLKVQPAELEDSGVYFCASSQGSRGTQYFGPGTRLTVL.

V usage is TRBV6-1 and J usage is TRBJ2-3; D gene ambiguous. Germline lookup yields CDR1 MNHNS and CDR2 SASEGT. The CDR3 spans 12 residues. Trimming shortened V by 9 bases and J by 0 bases, and 7 bases separated the two germline ends. CDR3 region: CASLDSTDTQYF. The CDR3 nucleotides are TGTGCCAGTCTAGATAGCACAGATACGCAGTATTTT.

The sample holds a few counts of this clone. The chain joins TRBV6-1 to TRBJ1-3; D remains ambiguous. V lost 6 bases, J lost 4 bases, and 13 bases lay in between. Germline lookup yields CDR1 MNHNS and CDR2 SASEGT. This CDR3 has 14 residues. The CDR3 loop reads CASSRRGSGNTIYF. CDR3 bases: TGTGCCAGCAGCCGTCGGGGATCAGGAAACACCATATATTTT.

The rearrangement uses TRBV9 and TRBJ2-7, with D maybe TRBD2 (6 bases). The CDR3 length is 14 residues. Trimming took 0 bases from V and 5 from J, leaving 12 bases between them. Germline V gene data show CDR1 as SGDLS and CDR2 as YYNGEE. CDR3 loop: CASSVGGDSHEQYF. CDR3 DNA: TGTGCCAGCAGCGTAGGGGGGGATTCCCACGAGCAGTACTTC.

This clone was detected a few times. The chain employs TRBV20-1 and TRBJ1-1; D perhaps matches TRBD1 (6 bases). Germline loops: CDR1 DFQATT, CDR2 SNEGSKA (reference sequence). With 4 bases removed from V and 1 base from J, the gap between germline ends came to 10 bases. This CDR3 has 13 amino acids. CDR3 sequence (DNA): TGCAGTGCTACGACAGGTCGGAACACTGAAGCTTTCTTT. Translating it yields CSATTGRNTEAFF.

The chain carries TRBV20-1 and TRBJ2-1, with 7 bases aligning to TRBD2. There are 16 residues in the CDR3. Germline loops: CDR1 DFQATT, CDR2 SNEGSKA (reference sequence). V lost 4 bases, J lost 2 bases, and 11 bases stayed unmatched. In DNA, the CDR3 is TGCAGTGCTACAGTCGGGAGGCCCCCAGCCTACAATGAGCAGTTCTTC. Translating gives CSATVGRPPAYNEQFF.

The chain combines TRBV20-1 with TRBJ1-1; tentative D call: TRBD1 (6 bases). The CDR3 has 13 amino acids. V lost 6 bases, J lost 2 bases, and 13 bases lay in between. Germline loops: CDR1 DFQATT, CDR2 SNEGSKA (reference sequence). As DNA, the CDR3 is TGCAGTGCCCGGACAGATGAAAACACTGAAGCTTTCTTT. Amino acids: CSARTDENTEAFF.

The chain joins TRBV6-4 to TRBJ2-2, with TRBD2 identical over 8 bases. Trimming took 5 bases from V and 4 from J; bases not matched to a gene: 18. Germline V gene data show CDR1 as MRHNA and CDR2 as SNTAGT. The CDR3 extends over 19 amino acids. CDR3 in DNA: TGTGCCAGCAGTCCTACGGGGGGGTATAGCGGGGCGGCCACCGGGGAGCTGTTTTTT. Protein: CASSPTGGYSGAATGELFF.

This clone has ten or more counts. The gene calls are TRBV5-1 and TRBJ2-5, with 14 bases identical to TRBD2. This CDR3 is built from 17 residues. From germline, CDR1 is SGHRS and CDR2 YFSETQ. V was clipped by 3 bases and J by 1 base; unmatched bases: 5. The CDR3 here is CASSYTGLAGGQETQYF. The CDR3 DNA reads TGCGCCAGCAGCTACACTGGACTAGCGGGAGGCCAAGAGACCCAGTACTTC.